These T cell receptor beta chains were read from a single sample in a study of regulatory T cells in long-lasting Graves disease. TCRdb re-analysed the multiplex PCR reads in MiXCR, keeping a single row per CDR3 protein. This sample has hundreds of thousands of distinct CDR3 sequences, with about 13% found just once. A further study also used this sample, focusing on T cells in Graves' hyperthyroidism and ophthalmopathy.

The sequencing here drew on peripheral blood mononuclear cells (PBMCs), taken at new diagnosis, from a patient treated with antithyroid drugs. All receptors come from a man aged 25 to 40 with Graves disease. Both conserved end residues are part of each CDR3. D genes are given only for firm matches. Size is omitted from some rows. Given values are once, few, many or a class for expanded clones.

j_call,d_call,v_call,clone_size,cdr3_nt,cdr3_aa
TRBJ1-5,TRBD1,TRBV27,many,TGTGCCAGCAGTCGGACAGGGTTAGCGCCCCAGCATTTT,CASSRTGLAPQHF
TRBJ2-1,TRBD2,TRBV5-1,many,TGCGCCAGCAGCTTGGGACTAGCGGGGGCCGTGGGCAATGAGCAGTTCTTC,CASSLGLAGAVGNEQFF
TRBJ2-7,TRBD2,TRBV20-1,NA,TGCAGTGTAAATCCGGGAGGCCCCTACGAGCAGTACTTC,CSVNPGGPYEQYF
TRBJ1-1,NA,TRBV18,NA,TGTGCCAGCTCACCACTAGTGGACACTGAAGCTTTCTTT,CASSPLVDTEAFF
TRBJ1-5,NA,TRBV30,NA,TGTGCCTGGACCCCTGGCCAGGGTGGTCAGCCCCAGCATTTT,CAWTPGQGGQPQHF
TRBJ2-7,NA,TRBV30,many,TGTGCCTGGAGTGGGACCTACGAGCAGTACTTC,CAWSGTYEQYF
TRBJ1-6,TRBD1,TRBV18,NA,TGTGCCAACTCACCAGGACAGGGCTCACCCCTCCACTTT,CANSPGQGSPLHF
TRBJ2-7,NA,TRBV20-1,many,TGCAGTGCTAGTAGGGGTAGCTACGAGCAGTACTTC,CSASRGSYEQYF
TRBJ1-1,NA,TRBV28,many,TGTGCCAGCTCAGGTGCGAACACTGAAGCTTTCTTT,CASSGANTEAFF
TRBJ1-2,TRBD1,TRBV5-1,NA,TGCGCCAGCAGCTTCGTGGCAGGGGGCGCGAAAGGCTACACCTTC,CASSFVAGGAKGYTF
TRBJ1-4,TRBD1,TRBV18,many,TGTGCCAGCTCACCAGCGACAGGGGAAAAACTGTTTTTT,CASSPATGEKLFF
TRBJ2-1,NA,TRBV6-2/TRBV6-3,NA,TGTGCCAGCAGGCGCGGGAACTCCTACAATGAGCAGTTCTTC,CASRRGNSYNEQFF
TRBJ1-3,NA,TRBV5-1,many,TGCGCCAGCAGCCTTTCTTTACGGGACTCTGGAAACACCATATATTTT,CASSLSLRDSGNTIYF
TRBJ2-1,TRBD2,TRBV27,many,TGTGCCAGCAGTTTACGGACTAGCGGGTATCCCGGGAGTGGTGAGCAGTTCTTC,CASSLRTSGYPGSGEQFF
TRBJ1-2,NA,TRBV28,many,TGTGCCAGCGGAGGCATTAACTATGGCTACACCTTC,CASGGINYGYTF
TRBJ2-3,NA,TRBV7-3,many,TGTGCCAGCAGCTTAACCATCACAGATACGCAGTATTTT,CASSLTITDTQYF
TRBJ1-1,NA,TRBV28,many,TGTGCCAGCAGTTCCGGCACAGGGAGAAAGACTGAAGCTTTCTTT,CASSSGTGRKTEAFF
TRBJ2-2,TRBD1,TRBV12-3/TRBV12-4,many,TGTGCCAGCAGTCGAGGACAGGTCGCGAACACCGGGGAGCTGTTTTTT,CASSRGQVANTGELFF
TRBJ2-7,NA,TRBV25-1,NA,TGTGCCAGCAGCAAGTATTTATACGAGCAGTACTTC,CASSKYLYEQYF
TRBJ2-1,TRBD1,TRBV19,NA,TGTGCCAGTAGGGACAGGGAAAGCCCCCTGAGGGAGCAGTTCTTC,CASRDRESPLREQFF
TRBJ2-1,TRBD2,TRBV7-7,NA,TGTGCCAGCAGCTACGGACTAGCGGGAGATATGGGCAATGAGCAGTTCTTC,CASSYGLAGDMGNEQFF
TRBJ2-1,TRBD2,TRBV11-3,NA,TGTGCCAGCAGCACCGGGGGACTAGCGAGTAATGAGCAGTTCTTC,CASSTGGLASNEQFF
TRBJ2-1,TRBD2,TRBV2,many,TGTGCCAGCCGTAGCGGGATCAATGAGCAGTTCTTC,CASRSGINEQFF
TRBJ2-1,TRBD2,TRBV6-2/TRBV6-3,many,TGTGCCAGCAGTACGGGGGGGGCGGCCTACAATGAGCAGTTCTTC,CASSTGGAAYNEQFF
TRBJ2-5,NA,TRBV7-3,many,TGTGCCAGCAGACCCGGGGCGACTGTAGGGGCCCAGTACTTC,CASRPGATVGAQYF
TRBJ2-1,NA,TRBV11-2,NA,TGTGCCAGCAGCTTTCCTTTGGCCTCGGGCACCAATGAGCAGTTCTTC,CASSFPLASGTNEQFF
TRBJ2-1,NA,TRBV20-1,many,TGCAGTGCCCAGCCCGCTTCTAACAATGAGCAGTTCTTC,CSAQPASNNEQFF
TRBJ2-3,TRBD2,TRBV7-6,many,TGTGCCAGCAGCCTGACACTAGCGGGAGGCACAGATACGCAGTATTTT,CASSLTLAGGTDTQYF
TRBJ2-7,NA,TRBV2,many,TGTGCCAGCAGTGATCAGGGAACCTACGAGCAGTACTTC,CASSDQGTYEQYF